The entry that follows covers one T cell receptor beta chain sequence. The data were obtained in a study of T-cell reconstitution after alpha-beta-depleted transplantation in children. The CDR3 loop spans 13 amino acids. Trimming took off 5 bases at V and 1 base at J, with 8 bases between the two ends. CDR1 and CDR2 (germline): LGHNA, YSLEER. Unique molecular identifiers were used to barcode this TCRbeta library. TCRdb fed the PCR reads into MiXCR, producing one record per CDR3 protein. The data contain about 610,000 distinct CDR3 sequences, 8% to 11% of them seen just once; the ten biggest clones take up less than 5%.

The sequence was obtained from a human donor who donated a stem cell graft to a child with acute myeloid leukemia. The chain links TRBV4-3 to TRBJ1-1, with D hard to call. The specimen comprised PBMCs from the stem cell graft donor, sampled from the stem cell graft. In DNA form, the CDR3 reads TGCGCCAGCAGCTCCCGGGAGAACACTGAAGCTTTCTTT. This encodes CASSSRENTEAFF.